The clone carrying this T cell receptor beta chain has at least ten counts. Its cognate antigen is unknown. This sample is part of a study of shared clonotypes between healthy human individuals. General study findings and limits: Sequencing depth was a factor that was expected to affect clonotype sharing among donors.

Samples underwent the assay at deep level. Unsorted PBMCs provided DNA that was sequenced on ten immunoSEQ deep assay plates. TCRdb's table, derived via immunoSEQ multiplex PCR, lists solely in-frame clones and lacks some. The data show around 480,000 clones, with approximately 79% seen just once and roughly an eighth held by the top ten. CDR3 length equals 15 residues. V lost 2 bases to trimming and J lost 5 bases; unmatched junction nucleotides: 7. Germline V CDR1 and CDR2: SGHDT, YYEEEE. Each of the donors was a healthy adult who was HIV-negative and had not had a recent acute infection or vaccination.

This sequence originates from a woman aged 40-49 years in good health. Some clones in this sample may be carry-over from other donors' samples. The sequencing sample was made of PBMCs. This chain joins TRBV5-6 and TRBJ1-1; 9 nucleotides align to TRBD1. The CDR3 reads CASSLLQGAGTEAFF. The CDR3 DNA is TGTGCCAGCAGCTTATTACAGGGGGCTGGGACTGAAGCTTTCTTT.